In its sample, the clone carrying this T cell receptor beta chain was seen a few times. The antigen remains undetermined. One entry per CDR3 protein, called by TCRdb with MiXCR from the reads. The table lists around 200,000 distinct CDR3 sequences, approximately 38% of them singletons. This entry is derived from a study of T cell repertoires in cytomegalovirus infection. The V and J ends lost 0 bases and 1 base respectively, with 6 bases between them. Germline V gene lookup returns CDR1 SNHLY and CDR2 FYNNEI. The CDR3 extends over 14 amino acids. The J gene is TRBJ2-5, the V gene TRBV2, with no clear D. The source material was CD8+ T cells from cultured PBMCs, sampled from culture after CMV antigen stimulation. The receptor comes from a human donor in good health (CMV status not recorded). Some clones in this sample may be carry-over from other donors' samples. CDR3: CASSEAWSQETQYF. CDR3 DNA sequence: TGTGCCAGCAGTGAAGCTTGGTCCCAAGAGACCCAGTACTTC.